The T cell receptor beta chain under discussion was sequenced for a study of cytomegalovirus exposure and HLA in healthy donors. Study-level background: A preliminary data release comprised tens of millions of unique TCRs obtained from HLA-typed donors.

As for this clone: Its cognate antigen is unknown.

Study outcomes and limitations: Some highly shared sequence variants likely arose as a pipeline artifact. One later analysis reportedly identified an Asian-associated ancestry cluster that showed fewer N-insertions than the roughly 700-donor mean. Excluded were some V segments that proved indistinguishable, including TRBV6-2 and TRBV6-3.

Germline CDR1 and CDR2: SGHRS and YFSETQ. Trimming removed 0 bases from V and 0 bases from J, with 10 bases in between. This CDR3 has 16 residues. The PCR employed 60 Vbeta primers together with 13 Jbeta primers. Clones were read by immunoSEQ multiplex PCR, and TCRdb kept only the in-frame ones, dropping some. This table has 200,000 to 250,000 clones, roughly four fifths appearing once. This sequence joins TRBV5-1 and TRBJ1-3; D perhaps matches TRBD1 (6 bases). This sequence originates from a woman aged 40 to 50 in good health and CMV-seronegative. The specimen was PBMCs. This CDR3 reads CASSLVTGYSGNTIYF. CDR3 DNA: TGCGCCAGCAGCTTGGTCACAGGGTACTCTGGAAACACCATATATTTT.